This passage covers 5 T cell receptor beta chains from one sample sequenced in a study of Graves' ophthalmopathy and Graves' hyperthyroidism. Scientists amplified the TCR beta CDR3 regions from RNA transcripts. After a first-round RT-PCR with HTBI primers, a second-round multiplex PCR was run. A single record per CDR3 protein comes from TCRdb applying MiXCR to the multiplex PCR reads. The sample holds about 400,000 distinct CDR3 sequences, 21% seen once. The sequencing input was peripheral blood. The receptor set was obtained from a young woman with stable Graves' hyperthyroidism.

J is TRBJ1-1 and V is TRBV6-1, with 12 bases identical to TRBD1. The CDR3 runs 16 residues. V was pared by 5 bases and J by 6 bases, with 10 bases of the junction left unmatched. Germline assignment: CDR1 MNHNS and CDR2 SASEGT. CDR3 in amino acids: CASSMGQGAYLPEAFF. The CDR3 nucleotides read TGTGCCAGCAGTATGGGACAGGGGGCGTATTTACCTGAAGCTTTCTTT.

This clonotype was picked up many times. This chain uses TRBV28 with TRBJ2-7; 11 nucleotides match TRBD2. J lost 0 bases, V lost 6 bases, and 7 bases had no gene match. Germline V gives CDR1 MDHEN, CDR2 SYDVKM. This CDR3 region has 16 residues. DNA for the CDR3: TGTGCCAGCAGACGACCGGGACTAGCGGACTCCTACGAGCAGTACTTC. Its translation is CASRRPGLADSYEQYF.

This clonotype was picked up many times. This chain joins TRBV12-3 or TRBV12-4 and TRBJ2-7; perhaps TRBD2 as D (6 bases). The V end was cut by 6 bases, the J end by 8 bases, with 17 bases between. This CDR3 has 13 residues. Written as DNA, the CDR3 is TGTGCCAGCAGGCGGGACGGAAACTTCCAGCAGTACTTC. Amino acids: CASRRDGNFQQYF.

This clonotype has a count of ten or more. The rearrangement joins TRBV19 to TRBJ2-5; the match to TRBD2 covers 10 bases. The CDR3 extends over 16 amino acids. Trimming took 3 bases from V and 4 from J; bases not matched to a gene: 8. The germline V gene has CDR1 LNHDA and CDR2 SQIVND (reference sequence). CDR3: CASSIFGLAGVETQYF. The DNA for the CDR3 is TGTGCCAGTAGTATTTTTGGGCTAGCGGGAGTAGAGACCCAGTACTTC.

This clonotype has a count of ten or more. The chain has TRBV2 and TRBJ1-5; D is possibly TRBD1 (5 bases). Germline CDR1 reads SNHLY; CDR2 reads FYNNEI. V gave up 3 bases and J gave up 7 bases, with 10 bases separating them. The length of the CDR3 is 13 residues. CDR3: CASSDSGRQPQHF. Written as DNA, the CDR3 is TGTGCCAGCAGTGACTCGGGGCGGCAGCCCCAGCATTTT.